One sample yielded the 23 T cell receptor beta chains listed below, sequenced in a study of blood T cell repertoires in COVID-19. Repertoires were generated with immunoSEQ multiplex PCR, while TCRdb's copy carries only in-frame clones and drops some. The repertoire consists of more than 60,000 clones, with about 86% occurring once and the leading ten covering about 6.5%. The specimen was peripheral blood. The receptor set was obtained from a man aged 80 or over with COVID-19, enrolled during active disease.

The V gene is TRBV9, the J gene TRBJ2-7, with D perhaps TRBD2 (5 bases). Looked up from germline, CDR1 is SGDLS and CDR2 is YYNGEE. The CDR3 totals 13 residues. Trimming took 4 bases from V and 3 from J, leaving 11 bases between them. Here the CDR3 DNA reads TGTGCCAGCAGCTTGGACTTAAACTACGAGCAGTACTTC. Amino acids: CASSLDLNYEQYF.

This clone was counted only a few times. The CDR3: CASSNFGTGGGETQYF. In DNA, the CDR3 is TGTGCCAGCAGTAACTTCGGGACAGGCGGAGGGGAGACCCAGTACTTC. This chain uses TRBV7-2 with TRBJ2-5; 8 nucleotides line up with TRBD1. V lost 6 bases to trimming and J lost 5 bases; unmatched junction nucleotides: 14. The CDR3 runs to 16 residues. CDR1 and CDR2 from the germline V gene are SGHTA and FQGNSA.

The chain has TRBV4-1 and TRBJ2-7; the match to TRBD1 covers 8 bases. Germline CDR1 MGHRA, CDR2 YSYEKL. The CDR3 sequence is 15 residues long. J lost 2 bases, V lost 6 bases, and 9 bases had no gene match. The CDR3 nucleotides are TGCGCCAGCAGGGAGTCCAGGGGGCCTACCTACGAGCAGTACTTC. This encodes CASRESRGPTYEQYF.

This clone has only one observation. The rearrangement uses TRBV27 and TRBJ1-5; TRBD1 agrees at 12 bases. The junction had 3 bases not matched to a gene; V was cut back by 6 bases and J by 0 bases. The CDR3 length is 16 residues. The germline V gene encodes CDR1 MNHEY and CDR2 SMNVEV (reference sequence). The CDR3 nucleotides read TGTGCCAGCAGGGGACAGGGGGCGATTAGCAATCAGCCCCAGCATTTT. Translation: CASRGQGAISNQPQHF.

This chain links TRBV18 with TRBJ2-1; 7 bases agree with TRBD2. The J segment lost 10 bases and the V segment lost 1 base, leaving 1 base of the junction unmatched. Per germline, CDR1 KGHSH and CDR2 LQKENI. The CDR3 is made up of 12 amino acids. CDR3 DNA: TGTGCCAGCTCACCACGAGCGGGGGAGCAGTTCTTC. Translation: CASSPRAGEQFF.

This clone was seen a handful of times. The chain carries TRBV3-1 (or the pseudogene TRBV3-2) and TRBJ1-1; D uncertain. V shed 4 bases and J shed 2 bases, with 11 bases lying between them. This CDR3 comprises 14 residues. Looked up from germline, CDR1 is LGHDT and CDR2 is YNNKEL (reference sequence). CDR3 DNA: TGTGCCAGCAGCCCAAGAGGGTTAAACACTGAAGCTTTCTTT. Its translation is CASSPRGLNTEAFF.

The CDR3 nucleotides are TGTGCCAGCAGCTTAGGAGGGTCCTCTGGAAACACCATATATTTT. It specifies CASSLGGSSGNTIYF. The chain combines TRBV11-3 with TRBJ1-3; D unresolved. This CDR3 has 15 residues. Germline-derived CDR1 and CDR2 are SGHNT and YENEEA. Between the trimmed V and J ends, which lost 1 base and 0 bases, there was a span of 7 bases.

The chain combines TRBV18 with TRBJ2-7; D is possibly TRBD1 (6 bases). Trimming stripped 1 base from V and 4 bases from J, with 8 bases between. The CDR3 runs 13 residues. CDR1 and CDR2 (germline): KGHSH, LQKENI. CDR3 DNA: TGTGCCAGCTCACCACGCCAGGGGTACGAGCAGTACTTC. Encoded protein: CASSPRQGYEQYF. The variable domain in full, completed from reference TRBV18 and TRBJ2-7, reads NAGVMQNPRHLVRRRGQEARLRCSPMKGHSHVYWYRQLPEEGLKFMVYLQKENIIDESGMPKERFSAEFPKEGPSILRIQQVVRGDSAAYFCASSPRQGYEQYFGPGTRLTVT.

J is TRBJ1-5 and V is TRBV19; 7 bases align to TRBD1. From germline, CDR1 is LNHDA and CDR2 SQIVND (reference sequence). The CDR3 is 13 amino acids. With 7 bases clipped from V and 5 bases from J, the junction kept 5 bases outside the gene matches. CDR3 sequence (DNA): TGTGCCAGTACTAGACAGGGCGATCAGCCCCAGCATTTT. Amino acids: CASTRQGDQPQHF.

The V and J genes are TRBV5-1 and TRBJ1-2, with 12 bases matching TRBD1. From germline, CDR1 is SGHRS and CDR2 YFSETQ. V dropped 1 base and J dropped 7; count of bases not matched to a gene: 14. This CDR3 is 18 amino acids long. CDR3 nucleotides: TGCGCCAGCAGCTTGATGGGGACAGGGGGCTCCCACTATGGTGGCTACACCTTC. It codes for CASSLMGTGGSHYGGYTF. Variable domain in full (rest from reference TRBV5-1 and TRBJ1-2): KAGVTQTPRYLIKTRGQQVTLSCSPISGHRSVSWYQQTPGQGLQFLFEYFSETQRNKGNFPGRFSGRQFSNSRSEMNVSTLELGDSALYLCASSLMGTGGSHYGGYTFGSGTRLTVV.

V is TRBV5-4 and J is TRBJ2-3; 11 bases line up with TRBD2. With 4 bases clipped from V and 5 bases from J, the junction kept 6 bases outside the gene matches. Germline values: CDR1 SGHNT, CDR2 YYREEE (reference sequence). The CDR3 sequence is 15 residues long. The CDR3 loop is CASSQTSGARDTQYF. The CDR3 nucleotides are TGTGCCAGCAGCCAGACTAGCGGGGCGAGAGATACGCAGTATTTT.

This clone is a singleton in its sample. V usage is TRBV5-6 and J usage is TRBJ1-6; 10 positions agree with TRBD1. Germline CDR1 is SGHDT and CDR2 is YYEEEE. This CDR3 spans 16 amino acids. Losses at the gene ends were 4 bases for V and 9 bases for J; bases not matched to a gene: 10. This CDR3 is CASSPGTGVAGSPLHF. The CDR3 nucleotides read TGTGCCAGCAGCCCGGGGACAGGGGTCGCGGGTTCACCCCTCCACTTT.

The CDR3 coding sequence is TGTGCCAGTAGTAATCTAGCGGAACGCAATGAGCAGTTCTTC. It yields the protein CASSNLAERNEQFF. The V gene is TRBV19, the J gene TRBJ2-1, with 7 bases identical to TRBD2. Unmatched junction bases numbered 6, after V lost 4 bases and J lost 6 bases. Germline V gene data show CDR1 as LNHDA and CDR2 as SQIVND (reference sequence). The CDR3 consists of 14 residues.

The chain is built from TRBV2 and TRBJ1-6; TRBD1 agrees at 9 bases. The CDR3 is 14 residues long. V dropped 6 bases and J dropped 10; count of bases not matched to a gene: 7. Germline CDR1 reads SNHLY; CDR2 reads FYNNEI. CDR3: CASRGDRARSPLHF. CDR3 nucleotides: TGTGCCAGCAGAGGGGACAGGGCAAGGTCACCCCTCCACTTT.

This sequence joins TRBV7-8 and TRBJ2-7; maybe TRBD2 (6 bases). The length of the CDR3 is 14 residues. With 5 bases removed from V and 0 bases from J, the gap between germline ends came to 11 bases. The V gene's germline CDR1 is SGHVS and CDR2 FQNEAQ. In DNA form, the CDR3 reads TGTGCCAGCAGCCGCCGGGACTTCTCCTACGAGCAGTACTTC. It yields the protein CASSRRDFSYEQYF.

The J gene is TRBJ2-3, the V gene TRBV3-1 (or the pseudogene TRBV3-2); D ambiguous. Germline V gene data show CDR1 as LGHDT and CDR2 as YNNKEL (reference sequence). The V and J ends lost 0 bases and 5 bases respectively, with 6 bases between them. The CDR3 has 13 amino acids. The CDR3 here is CASSQDWRDTQYF. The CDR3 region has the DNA TGTGCCAGCAGCCAAGATTGGAGAGATACGCAGTATTTT.

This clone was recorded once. The CDR3 sequence: CASSVPTGLETQYF. CDR3 nucleotides: TGTGCCAGCAGCGTACCGACAGGGTTGGAGACCCAGTACTTC. The chain joins TRBV11-2 to TRBJ2-5; 7 positions match TRBD1. V lost 5 bases and J lost 5; bases outside the gene matches: 8. The CDR3 extends over 14 amino acids. The germline V gene has CDR1 SGHAT and CDR2 FQNNGV. Full variable domain (missing parts from reference TRBV11-2 and TRBJ2-5): EAGVAQSPRYKIIEKRQSVAFWCNPISGHATLYWYQQILGQGPKLLIQFQNNGVVDDSQLPKDRFSAERLKGVDSTLKIQPAKLEDSAVYLCASSVPTGLETQYFGPGTRLLVL.

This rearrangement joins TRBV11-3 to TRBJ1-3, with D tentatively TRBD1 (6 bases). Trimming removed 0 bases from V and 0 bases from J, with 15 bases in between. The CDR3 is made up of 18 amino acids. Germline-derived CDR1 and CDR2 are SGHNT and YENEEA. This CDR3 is CASSLETGMRLSGNTIYF. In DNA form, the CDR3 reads TGTGCCAGCAGCTTAGAAACAGGGATGCGACTCTCTGGAAACACCATATATTTT.

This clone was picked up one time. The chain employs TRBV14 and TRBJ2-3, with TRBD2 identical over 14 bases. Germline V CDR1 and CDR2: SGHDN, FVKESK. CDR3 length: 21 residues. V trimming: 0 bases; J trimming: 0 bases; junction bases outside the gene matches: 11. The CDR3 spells CASSQDPRTSGGSPSTDTQYF. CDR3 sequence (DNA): TGTGCCAGCAGCCAAGACCCTCGGACTAGCGGGGGGTCCCCCAGCACAGATACGCAGTATTTT.

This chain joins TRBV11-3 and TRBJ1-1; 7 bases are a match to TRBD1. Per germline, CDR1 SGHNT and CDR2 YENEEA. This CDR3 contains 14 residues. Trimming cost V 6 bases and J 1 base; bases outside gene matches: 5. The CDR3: CASRLGQRNTEAFF. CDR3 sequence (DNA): TGTGCCAGCAGGTTGGGACAGAGGAACACTGAAGCTTTCTTT. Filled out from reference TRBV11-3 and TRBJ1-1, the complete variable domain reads EAGVVQSPRYKIIEKKQPVAFWCNPISGHNTLYWYLQNLGQGPELLIRYENEEAVDDSQLPKDRFSAERLKGVDSTLKIQPAELGDSAVYLCASRLGQRNTEAFFGQGTRLTVV.

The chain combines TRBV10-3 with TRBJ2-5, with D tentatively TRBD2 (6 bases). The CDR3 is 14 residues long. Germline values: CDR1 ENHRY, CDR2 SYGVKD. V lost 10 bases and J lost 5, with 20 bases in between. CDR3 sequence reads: CATELGGGGETQYF. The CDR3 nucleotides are TGTGCCACCGAACTCGGTGGGGGAGGTGAGACCCAGTACTTC.

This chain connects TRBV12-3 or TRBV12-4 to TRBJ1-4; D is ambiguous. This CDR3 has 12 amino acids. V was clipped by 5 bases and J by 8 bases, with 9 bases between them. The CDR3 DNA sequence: TGTGCCAGCAGTATGGGGAGGGAAAAACTGTTTTTT. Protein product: CASSMGREKLFF.

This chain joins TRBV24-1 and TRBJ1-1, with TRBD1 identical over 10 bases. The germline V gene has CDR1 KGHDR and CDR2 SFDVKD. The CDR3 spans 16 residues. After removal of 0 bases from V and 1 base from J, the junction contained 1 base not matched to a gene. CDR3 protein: CATSDLGTGANTEAFF. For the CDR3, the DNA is TGTGCCACCAGTGATTTGGGGACAGGGGCGAACACTGAAGCTTTCTTT.